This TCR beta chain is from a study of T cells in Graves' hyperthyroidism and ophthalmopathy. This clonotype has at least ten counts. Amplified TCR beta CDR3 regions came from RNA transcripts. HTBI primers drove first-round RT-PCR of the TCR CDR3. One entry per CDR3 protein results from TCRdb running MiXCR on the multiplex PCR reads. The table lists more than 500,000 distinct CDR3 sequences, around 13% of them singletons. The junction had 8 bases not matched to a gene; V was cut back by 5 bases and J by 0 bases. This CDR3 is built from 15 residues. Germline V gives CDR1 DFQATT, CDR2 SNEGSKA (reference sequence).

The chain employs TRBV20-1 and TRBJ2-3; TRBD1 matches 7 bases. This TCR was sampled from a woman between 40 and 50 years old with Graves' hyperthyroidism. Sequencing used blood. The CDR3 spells CSAGDRVGSTDTQYF. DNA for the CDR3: TGCAGTGCTGGCGACAGGGTCGGGAGCACAGATACGCAGTATTTT.